These T cell receptor beta chains were read from a single sample in a study of control samples from healthy donors and cancer patients. The data were produced by immunoSEQ multiplex PCR, yet TCRdb's version contains in-frame clones alone and is incomplete. This table holds roughly 20,000 clones, about 83% found once. The sequencing sample was made of PBMCs. Every receptor here comes from a man aged 55 to 70 with head and neck cancer. CDR3s include the opening cysteine and the closing phenylalanine or tryptophan. D genes are given only for firm matches. Clone size appears in some rows only: once, few, many, or a class for an expanded clone.

j_gene: TRBJ2-7
abundance: few
d_gene: -
v_gene: TRBV4-3
CDR3aa: CASSQDRKYEQYF
CDR3nt: TGCGCCAGCAGCCAAGATCGGAAGTACGAGCAGTACTTC

j_gene: TRBJ2-3
abundance: once
d_gene: TRBD2
v_gene: TRBV2
CDR3aa: CASSLLLAGGPGADTQYF
CDR3nt: TGTGCCAGCAGTCTCTTACTAGCGGGGGGGCCGGGCGCAGATACGCAGTATTTT

j_gene: TRBJ2-7
abundance: few
d_gene: TRBD2
v_gene: TRBV6-5
CDR3aa: CASRTTSGVYEQYF
CDR3nt: TGTGCCAGCAGGACGACTAGCGGGGTCTACGAGCAGTACTTC

j_gene: TRBJ2-3
abundance: once
d_gene: -
v_gene: TRBV14
CDR3aa: CASSQDLGDTQYF
CDR3nt: TGTGCCAGCAGCCAAGATCTAGGAGATACGCAGTATTTT

j_gene: TRBJ2-7
abundance: -
d_gene: -
v_gene: TRBV29-1
CDR3aa: CSVRRDILSYEQYF
CDR3nt: TGCAGCGTTAGGCGGGACATCCTCTCCTACGAGCAGTACTTC

j_gene: TRBJ1-2
abundance: -
d_gene: -
v_gene: TRBV7-9
CDR3aa: CASSPGPDYGYTF
CDR3nt: TGTGCCAGCAGCCCGGGACCTGACTATGGCTACACCTTC

j_gene: TRBJ2-7
abundance: -
d_gene: -
v_gene: TRBV30
CDR3aa: CAWSVPWDEQYF
CDR3nt: TGTGCCTGGAGTGTACCCTGGGACGAGCAGTACTTC

j_gene: TRBJ2-1
abundance: -
d_gene: TRBD1
v_gene: TRBV19
CDR3aa: CASSISGQGNNEQFF
CDR3nt: TGTGCCAGTAGTATCTCGGGACAGGGGAACAATGAGCAGTTCTTC

j_gene: TRBJ2-3
abundance: -
d_gene: -
v_gene: TRBV5-1
CDR3aa: CASSGGTAYSTDTQYF
CDR3nt: TGCGCCAGCAGCGGAGGGACAGCGTACAGCACAGATACGCAGTATTTT

j_gene: TRBJ2-7
abundance: medium-sized
d_gene: TRBD1
v_gene: TRBV5-4
CDR3aa: CASRSTTGSYEQYF
CDR3nt: TGTGCCAGCAGGAGTACGACAGGGAGCTACGAGCAGTACTTC

j_gene: TRBJ2-7
abundance: -
d_gene: TRBD1
v_gene: TRBV6-1
CDR3aa: CASSEVDRASYEQYF
CDR3nt: TGTGCCAGCAGTGAAGTGGACAGGGCTTCCTACGAGCAGTACTTC

j_gene: TRBJ2-7
abundance: -
d_gene: -
v_gene: TRBV7-2
CDR3aa: CASSSRADSYEQYF
CDR3nt: TGTGCCAGCAGCTCCCGAGCGGACTCCTACGAGCAGTACTTC

j_gene: TRBJ2-7
abundance: -
d_gene: TRBD1
v_gene: TRBV27
CDR3aa: CASSLRGQGSYEQYF
CDR3nt: TGTGCCAGCAGTTTACGTGGACAGGGATCCTACGAGCAGTACTTC

j_gene: TRBJ2-2
abundance: -
d_gene: TRBD2
v_gene: TRBV7-2
CDR3aa: CASSISSGSTGELFF
CDR3nt: TGTGCCAGCAGCATCTCTAGCGGGAGCACCGGGGAGCTGTTTTTT

j_gene: TRBJ2-3
abundance: -
d_gene: -
v_gene: TRBV11-2
CDR3aa: CASSLVLASTDTQYF
CDR3nt: TGTGCCAGCAGCTTAGTCCTAGCTAGCACAGATACGCAGTATTTT

j_gene: TRBJ1-1
abundance: -
d_gene: TRBD1
v_gene: TRBV5-4
CDR3aa: CASSLAGTAMNTEAFF
CDR3nt: TGTGCCAGCAGCTTGGCTGGGACAGCTATGAACACTGAAGCTTTCTTT

j_gene: TRBJ2-7
abundance: -
d_gene: -
v_gene: TRBV2
CDR3aa: CASSVAAGQMNRLPYEQYF
CDR3nt: TGTGCCAGCAGTGTGGCGGCGGGGCAGATGAATAGATTACCCTACGAGCAGTACTTC

j_gene: TRBJ2-2
abundance: few
d_gene: -
v_gene: TRBV10-1
CDR3aa: CASSDRDTGELFF
CDR3nt: TGCGCCAGCAGTGACAGGGACACCGGGGAGCTGTTTTTT

j_gene: TRBJ1-4
abundance: -
d_gene: TRBD1
v_gene: TRBV2
CDR3aa: CASSGDRAANEKLFF
CDR3nt: TGTGCCAGCAGTGGGGACAGGGCTGCTAATGAAAAACTGTTTTTT

j_gene: TRBJ1-2
abundance: -
d_gene: TRBD1
v_gene: TRBV4-3
CDR3aa: CASSQGKGAGYGYTF
CDR3nt: TGCGCCAGCAGCCAAGGGAAGGGGGCGGGGTATGGCTACACCTTC

j_gene: TRBJ1-4
abundance: -
d_gene: -
v_gene: TRBV25-1
CDR3aa: CASSESRGSTNEKLFF
CDR3nt: TGTGCCAGCAGTGAATCTCGGGGCTCAACTAATGAAAAACTGTTTTTT

j_gene: TRBJ2-7
abundance: -
d_gene: -
v_gene: TRBV4-1
CDR3aa: CASSQDMAGTYEQYF
CDR3nt: TGCGCCAGCAGCCAAGATATGGCGGGTACCTACGAGCAGTACTTC

j_gene: TRBJ2-5
abundance: once
d_gene: -
v_gene: TRBV5-1
CDR3aa: CASSLARRTQETQYF
CDR3nt: TGCGCCAGCAGCTTGGCCAGGAGGACTCAAGAGACCCAGTACTTC

j_gene: TRBJ2-3
abundance: -
d_gene: -
v_gene: TRBV4-1
CDR3aa: CASSHSGTDTQYF
CDR3nt: TGCGCCAGCAGCCACAGCGGGACAGATACGCAGTATTTT

j_gene: TRBJ2-7
abundance: -
d_gene: TRBD2
v_gene: TRBV5-5
CDR3aa: CASSLGLAGGPSYNEQYF
CDR3nt: TGTGCCAGCAGCTTGGGTCTAGCGGGAGGGCCCTCATACAACGAGCAGTACTTC

j_gene: TRBJ1-1
abundance: once
d_gene: -
v_gene: TRBV2
CDR3aa: CASSPWGRESTEAFF
CDR3nt: TGTGCCAGCAGTCCTTGGGGGAGGGAATCCACTGAAGCTTTCTTT

j_gene: TRBJ2-2
abundance: -
d_gene: TRBD1
v_gene: TRBV5-1
CDR3aa: CASSYGTGNTGELFF
CDR3nt: TGCGCCAGCAGCTACGGGACAGGGAACACCGGGGAGCTGTTTTTT

j_gene: TRBJ2-1
abundance: once
d_gene: TRBD2
v_gene: TRBV11-2
CDR3aa: CASRLAGKSSYNEQFF
CDR3nt: TGTGCCAGCCGTCTAGCGGGGAAGAGCTCCTACAATGAGCAGTTCTTC

j_gene: TRBJ1-1
abundance: -
d_gene: -
v_gene: TRBV7-6
CDR3aa: CASSLVGGRVGTEAFF
CDR3nt: TGTGCCAGCAGCTTAGTCGGAGGGAGGGTGGGCACTGAAGCTTTCTTT

j_gene: TRBJ2-6
abundance: -
d_gene: TRBD2
v_gene: TRBV6-2/TRBV6-3
CDR3aa: CASSYATGGSGANVLTF
CDR3nt: TGTGCCAGCAGTTACGCGACGGGGGGTTCTGGGGCCAACGTCCTGACTTTC

j_gene: TRBJ1-3
abundance: -
d_gene: -
v_gene: TRBV7-6
CDR3aa: CASSLALGPAGNTIYF
CDR3nt: TGTGCCAGCAGCTTAGCGCTGGGTCCGGCCGGAAACACCATATATTTT

j_gene: TRBJ1-1
abundance: -
d_gene: -
v_gene: TRBV7-9
CDR3aa: CASSLALGAEAFF
CDR3nt: TGTGCCAGCAGCTTAGCATTGGGGGCTGAAGCTTTCTTT

j_gene: TRBJ2-2
abundance: once
d_gene: -
v_gene: TRBV5-1
CDR3aa: CASSPPTNTGELFF
CDR3nt: TGCGCCAGCAGCCCTCCTACGAACACCGGGGAGCTGTTTTTT

j_gene: TRBJ2-7
abundance: -
d_gene: TRBD1
v_gene: TRBV6-2/TRBV6-3
CDR3aa: CASSDNTGVEQYF
CDR3nt: TGTGCCAGCAGCGATAACACAGGGGTCGAGCAGTACTTC

j_gene: TRBJ1-2
abundance: -
d_gene: -
v_gene: TRBV19
CDR3aa: CASSTRQLTNYGYTF
CDR3nt: TGTGCCAGTAGTACAAGACAGCTAACTAACTATGGCTACACCTTC

j_gene: TRBJ2-3
abundance: -
d_gene: TRBD1
v_gene: TRBV28
CDR3aa: CASSTRDRGLSTDTQYF
CDR3nt: TGTGCCAGCAGTACCCGGGACAGGGGCCTTAGCACAGATACGCAGTATTTT

j_gene: TRBJ1-3
abundance: -
d_gene: -
v_gene: TRBV11-2
CDR3aa: CASSPATGGNTIYF
CDR3nt: TGTGCCAGCAGCCCGGCGACAGGAGGAAACACCATATATTTT

j_gene: TRBJ1-1
abundance: -
d_gene: TRBD1
v_gene: TRBV24-1
CDR3aa: CATSDPGTGGLAFF
CDR3nt: TGTGCCACCAGTGACCCCGGGACAGGGGGCTTGGCTTTCTTT

j_gene: TRBJ2-1
abundance: -
d_gene: -
v_gene: TRBV2
CDR3aa: CARQDPSSYNEQFF
CDR3nt: TGTGCCAGACAGGACCCGAGCTCCTACAATGAGCAGTTCTTC

j_gene: TRBJ2-5
abundance: -
d_gene: -
v_gene: TRBV7-8
CDR3aa: CASPKPGTQKETQYF
CDR3nt: TGTGCCAGCCCCAAGCCCGGGACTCAGAAAGAGACCCAGTACTTC

j_gene: TRBJ2-5
abundance: -
d_gene: -
v_gene: TRBV5-1
CDR3aa: CASSLADGSRETQYF
CDR3nt: TGCGCCAGCAGCTTGGCCGATGGTAGCCGGGAGACCCAGTACTTC

j_gene: TRBJ2-2
abundance: -
d_gene: -
v_gene: TRBV11-2
CDR3aa: CASSFSVQQDYTGELFF
CDR3nt: TGTGCCAGCAGCTTTTCCGTCCAACAGGATTACACCGGGGAGCTGTTTTTT

j_gene: TRBJ2-7
abundance: once
d_gene: TRBD1
v_gene: TRBV29-1
CDR3aa: CSVRDRVGYEQYF
CDR3nt: TGCAGCGTTAGGGACAGGGTGGGCTACGAGCAGTACTTC

j_gene: TRBJ1-1
abundance: -
d_gene: -
v_gene: TRBV7-2
CDR3aa: CASSFRGGGTEAFF
CDR3nt: TGTGCCAGCAGCTTCAGGGGAGGAGGCACTGAAGCTTTCTTT

j_gene: TRBJ2-2
abundance: -
d_gene: -
v_gene: TRBV28
CDR3aa: CASSLFRQFGELFF
CDR3nt: TGTGCCAGCAGTTTATTTAGACAGTTCGGGGAGCTGTTTTTT

j_gene: TRBJ2-2
abundance: -
d_gene: -
v_gene: TRBV7-7
CDR3aa: CASSLRGGELFF
CDR3nt: TGTGCTAGCAGCTTAAGGGGCGGGGAGCTGTTTTTT

j_gene: TRBJ2-2
abundance: once
d_gene: -
v_gene: TRBV2
CDR3aa: CASRDSPNTGELFF
CDR3nt: TGTGCCAGCAGGGACAGTCCCAACACCGGGGAGCTGTTTTTT

j_gene: TRBJ1-1
abundance: -
d_gene: TRBD1
v_gene: TRBV6-2/TRBV6-3
CDR3aa: CASSRQGSTEAFF
CDR3nt: TGTGCCAGCAGTCGACAGGGCTCCACTGAAGCTTTCTTT

j_gene: TRBJ2-7
abundance: -
d_gene: -
v_gene: TRBV6-6
CDR3aa: CASSYFGQGFDEQYF
CDR3nt: TGTGCCAGCAGTTACTTTGGGCAGGGGTTCGACGAGCAGTACTTC

j_gene: TRBJ1-1
abundance: -
d_gene: -
v_gene: TRBV6-5
CDR3aa: CASSYDRTMNTEAFF
CDR3nt: TGTGCCAGCAGTTACGACAGGACAATGAACACTGAAGCTTTCTTT

j_gene: TRBJ2-7
abundance: -
d_gene: TRBD2
v_gene: TRBV5-1
CDR3aa: CASSLSGLSYEQYF
CDR3nt: TGCGCCAGCAGCCTTAGCGGGCTCTCCTACGAGCAGTACTTC

j_gene: TRBJ1-3
abundance: -
d_gene: -
v_gene: TRBV18
CDR3aa: CASSRDGGNTIYF
CDR3nt: TGTGCCAGCTCCAGGGACGGTGGAAACACCATATATTTT

j_gene: TRBJ2-2
abundance: -
d_gene: -
v_gene: TRBV7-8
CDR3aa: CASSRTGELFF
CDR3nt: TGTGCCAGCAGCCGGACCGGGGAGCTGTTTTTT

j_gene: TRBJ1-5
abundance: -
d_gene: -
v_gene: TRBV9
CDR3aa: CASSERDRPNQPQHF
CDR3nt: TGTGCCAGCAGCGAGAGAGACAGACCAAATCAGCCCCAGCATTTT

j_gene: TRBJ1-3
abundance: once
d_gene: -
v_gene: TRBV10-3
CDR3aa: CAISESEGNTIYF
CDR3nt: TGTGCCATCAGTGAGTCGGAAGGAAACACCATATATTTT

j_gene: TRBJ2-2
abundance: -
d_gene: TRBD2
v_gene: TRBV28
CDR3aa: CASSSTSGSHGELFF
CDR3nt: TGTGCCAGCAGTTCGACTAGCGGGAGCCACGGGGAGCTGTTTTTT

j_gene: TRBJ2-1
abundance: -
d_gene: TRBD1
v_gene: TRBV7-2
CDR3aa: CASSLQGADNEQFF
CDR3nt: TGTGCCAGCAGCTTACAGGGGGCGGACAATGAGCAGTTCTTC